The 10 T cell receptor beta chains below all came from one sample that was sequenced in a study of early T cells in non-severe SARS-CoV-2 infection. Using its own MiXCR run on the 5' RACE reads, TCRdb lists one record per CDR3 protein. This table holds approximately 80,000 distinct CDR3 sequences, around 11% found once. Sequenced here: whole blood, sampled at baseline. These receptor sequences come from an adult who was a healthcare worker with PCR-confirmed SARS-CoV-2 infection or an uninfected control (not recorded which).

This clonotype was recorded at least ten times. This sequence joins TRBV19 and TRBJ1-2; D is perhaps TRBD1 (6 bases). The CDR3 spans 12 residues. Germline V lookup: CDR1 LNHDA, CDR2 SQIVND (reference sequence). V dropped 8 bases and J dropped 0 bases, with 7 bases sitting between them. In DNA, the CDR3 is TGTGCCAGTGGGACACCTAACTATGGCTACACCTTC. Amino acid sequence: CASGTPNYGYTF.

This clonotype was seen a single time. This may come from a read error, since a much larger clone is one base off. The V call is TRBV2, the J call TRBJ2-1; D is perhaps TRBD2 (5 bases). The CDR3 consists of 12 residues. The germline V gene encodes CDR1 SNHLY and CDR2 FYNNEI. The CDR3 here is CVSGGDWNEQFF. CDR3 nucleotide sequence: TGTGTCAGCGGCGGAGATTGGAATGAGCAGTTCTTC. Variable domain in full (rest from reference TRBV2 and TRBJ2-1): EPEVTQTPSHQVTQMGQEVILRCVPISNHLYFYWYRQILGQKVEFLVSFYNNEISEKSEIFDDQFSVERPDGSNFTLKIRSTKLEDSAMYFCVSGGDWNEQFFGPGTRLTVL.

This clonotype was seen at least ten times. V and J are TRBV11-2 and TRBJ2-1; D gene unclear. V was clipped by 0 bases and J by 4 bases, with 10 bases between them. The CDR3 consists of 15 residues. CDR1 and CDR2 (germline): SGHAT, FQNNGV. CDR3 DNA sequence: TGTGCCAGCAGCTTAGACTACTCGGGTTACAATGAGCAGTTCTTC. This gives the protein CASSLDYSGYNEQFF.

The rearrangement uses TRBV7-6 and TRBJ2-2; D may be TRBD1 (5 bases). Trimming took off 3 bases at V and 6 bases at J, with 26 bases between the two ends. The CDR3 totals 19 residues. The germline V gene encodes CDR1 SGHVS and CDR2 FNYEAQ. CDR3 sequence reads: CASSFQGPGAQGRSGELFF. In DNA form, the CDR3 reads TGTGCCAGCAGCTTTCAAGGGCCTGGAGCCCAGGGAAGGTCCGGGGAGCTGTTTTTT.

This clonotype was recorded a few times. This chain uses TRBV5-5 with TRBJ2-2; D not certain. The CDR3 is 14 amino acids. Germline-derived CDR1 and CDR2 are SGHKS and YYEKEE (reference sequence). The V and J ends lost 1 base and 2 bases respectively, with 6 bases between them. The CDR3 DNA follows: TGTGCCAGCAGCTTGCGGTCAAACACCGGGGAGCTGTTTTTT. It codes for CASSLRSNTGELFF.

By share, this clonotype ranks as medium-sized (0.01 to 0.1%). The chain employs TRBV2 and TRBJ2-7; 8 nucleotides match TRBD2. The CDR3 is 15 residues long. Per the germline V gene, CDR1 is SNHLY and CDR2 is FYNNEI. V shed 7 bases, J shed 3 bases, and the junction held 11 bases outside the gene matches. CDR3 in DNA: TGTGCCAGCAAGAAGGGCAGCGGGGGAGACTACGAGCAGTACTTC. It translates to CASKKGSGGDYEQYF.

This clonotype was picked up many times. The V gene is TRBV6-6, the J gene TRBJ1-2; TRBD1 matches 7 bases. There are 14 residues in the CDR3. The ends lost 3 bases at V and 7 bases at J; junction bases unmatched: 8. Germline CDR1 MNHNY, CDR2 SVGAGI (reference sequence). CDR3 DNA: TGTGCCAGCAGTTATACCCGGACAGGTGCTGGCTACACCTTC. Translating gives CASSYTRTGAGYTF.

This clonotype showed up just a few times. The chain uses TRBV7-9 and TRBJ2-7, with a possible D match to TRBD1 (5 bases). The CDR3 extends over 13 amino acids. V was trimmed by 4 bases and J by 0 bases, leaving 7 bases between them. CDR1 is SEHNR and CDR2 is FQNEAQ in the germline V gene (reference sequence). The CDR3 coding sequence is TGTGCCAGCAGCTCGACAGTCTCCTACGAGCAGTACTTC. Its translation: CASSSTVSYEQYF.

This clonotype was seen many times. The J gene is TRBJ2-7, the V gene TRBV28; D might be TRBD2 (6 bases). CDR3 length equals 14 residues. Trimming cost V 3 bases and J 7 bases, with 16 bases left between them. CDR1 and CDR2 (germline): MDHEN, SYDVKM. In DNA, the CDR3 is TGTGCCAGCAGTTTTCGGGGGACCACTGGTGAGCAGTACTTC. It yields the protein CASSFRGTTGEQYF.

This clonotype has just a few counts. The chain recombines TRBV6-1 with TRBJ2-1; 12 bases map to TRBD2. CDR3 length equals 14 residues. Germline lookup yields CDR1 MNHNS and CDR2 SASEGT. J lost 3 bases, V lost 6 bases, and 0 bases had no gene match. CDR3 sequence: CASRLAGGYNEQFF. The DNA for the CDR3 is TGTGCCAGCAGACTAGCGGGGGGCTACAATGAGCAGTTCTTC.